This is a list of T cell receptor beta chains from one sample in a study of shared clonotypes between healthy human individuals. Clones were sequenced by immunoSEQ multiplex PCR, and TCRdb holds only the in-frame ones, with some missing. In the table there are hundreds of thousands of clones, approximately 95% of which are singletons. Sequenced: naive CD4+ T cells sorted from blood. Every receptor here comes from a woman aged 25 to 39 in good health. Each CDR3 is given with its conserved first and last residue. A D gene is named only where the DNA matches it firmly. Only part of the rows carry a size: once, few, many, or a class if the clone is expanded.

d_gene | j_gene | v_gene | abundance | CDR3aa | CDR3nt
TRBD1 | TRBJ1-2 | TRBV27 | - | CASSRQGRLELYGYTF | TGTGCCAGCAGTCGACAGGGCCGCCTCGAACTCTATGGCTACACCTTC
TRBD2 | TRBJ2-1 | TRBV6-5 | - | CASSLTSGGADEQFF | TGTGCCAGCAGTTTGACTAGCGGGGGGGCCGATGAGCAGTTCTTC
- | TRBJ1-4 | TRBV5-4 | - | CASSGPTNEKLFF | TGTGCCAGCAGCGGGCCAACTAATGAAAAACTGTTTTTT
TRBD1 | TRBJ1-2 | TRBV28 | - | CASRQQPGQTNYGYTF | TGTGCCAGCAGACAGCAACCGGGACAGACTAACTATGGCTACACCTTC
- | TRBJ1-2 | TRBV11-2 | few | CASSLAVNYGYTF | TGTGCCAGCAGCTTGGCAGTAAACTATGGCTACACCTTC
- | TRBJ1-1 | TRBV2 | - | CASIFPLKAFF | TGTGCCAGCATATTCCCCTTAAAAGCTTTCTTT
- | TRBJ1-1 | TRBV5-1 | - | CASSYLSGTKANTEAFF | TGCGCCAGCAGCTATCTCTCCGGGACGAAAGCGAACACTGAAGCTTTCTTT
- | TRBJ2-1 | TRBV6-1 | - | CASSEAGTGFEPEQFF | TGTGCCAGCAGTGAAGCGGGAACAGGTTTCGAACCTGAGCAGTTCTTC
- | TRBJ1-6 | TRBV6-1 | - | CASSERAGFNSPLHF | TGTGCCAGCAGTGAACGAGCAGGTTTTAATTCACCCCTCCACTTT
- | TRBJ2-7 | TRBV11-1 | - | CASSLGLIYEQYF | TGTGCCAGCAGCTTAGGCTTGATCTACGAGCAGTACTTC
- | TRBJ2-2 | TRBV6-6 | - | CASSTRTGGVAGELFF | TGTGCCAGCAGTACGCGGACCGGAGGTGTGGCCGGGGAGCTGTTTTTT
- | TRBJ2-7 | TRBV10-1 | - | CASSDSSRGPYEQYF | TGCGCCAGCAGTGACAGTAGTCGGGGTCCCTACGAGCAGTACTTC
- | TRBJ1-1 | TRBV28 | - | CASSLPHVGGLNTEAFF | TGTGCCAGCAGTTTACCCCACGTTGGGGGGTTGAACACTGAAGCTTTCTTT
TRBD2 | TRBJ2-3 | TRBV25-1 | - | CASSLAGATDTQYF | TGTGCCAGCAGCCTAGCGGGAGCCACAGATACGCAGTATTTT
- | TRBJ2-1 | TRBV4-1 | once | CASSQPTRSGNEQFF | TGCGCCAGCAGCCAACCCACTAGATCGGGCAATGAGCAGTTCTTC
TRBD1 | TRBJ1-6 | TRBV28 | - | CASRRTGLGAPLHF | TGTGCCAGCAGGAGGACAGGGTTAGGGGCACCCCTCCACTTT
- | TRBJ2-7 | TRBV20-1 | - | CSAGISYEQYF | TGCAGTGCTGGGATCTCCTACGAGCAGTACTTC
- | TRBJ2-5 | TRBV21-1 | - | CASSKKRAGTSGQETQYF | TGTGCCAGCAGCAAAAAAAGAGCCGGGACTAGCGGACAAGAGACCCAGTACTTC
- | TRBJ1-5 | TRBV28 | - | CASTLDSSGNQPQHF | TGTGCCAGCACCTTAGACAGCTCAGGCAATCAGCCCCAGCATTTT
- | TRBJ1-5 | TRBV4-2 | - | CASSQDREGRPQPQHF | TGTGCCAGCAGCCAAGATAGGGAGGGGCGGCCTCAGCCCCAGCATTTT
TRBD1 | TRBJ1-2 | TRBV2 | once | CASRPTGEGYTF | TGTGCCAGCAGGCCTACAGGGGAAGGCTACACCTTC
TRBD2 | TRBJ2-1 | TRBV7-6 | - | CASSLTSVSSYNEQFF | TGTGCCAGCAGCTTGACTAGCGTTAGCTCCTACAATGAGCAGTTCTTC
- | TRBJ1-2 | TRBV7-9 | once | CASSLRGGDYGYTF | TGTGCCAGCAGCTTGAGGGGTGGTGACTATGGCTACACCTTC
TRBD1 | TRBJ1-2 | TRBV10-3 | - | CAIKGQGVDGYTF | TGTGCCATCAAGGGACAGGGGGTCGATGGCTACACCTTC
TRBD2 | TRBJ2-1 | TRBV5-1 | - | CASSWHSGNNEQFF | TGCGCCAGCAGCTGGCATAGCGGGAACAATGAGCAGTTCTTC
- | TRBJ2-5 | TRBV6-1 | - | CASSVQPSAQETQYF | TGTGCCAGCAGTGTACAGCCATCGGCCCAAGAGACCCAGTACTTC
- | TRBJ2-1 | TRBV30 | - | CAWEPGPMDEQFF | TGTGCCTGGGAACCGGGGCCGATGGATGAGCAGTTCTTC
- | TRBJ2-3 | TRBV5-4 | - | CASSFADTQYF | TGTGCCAGCAGCTTCGCAGATACGCAGTATTTT
- | TRBJ1-2 | TRBV30 | few | CARVGGQGQGYTF | TGTGCCCGGGTCGGAGGGCAGGGCCAAGGCTACACCTTC
- | TRBJ1-1 | TRBV18 | - | CASSLLDKNTEAFF | TGTGCCAGCTCACTCCTGGACAAGAACACTGAAGCTTTCTTT
- | TRBJ2-7 | TRBV4-1 | - | CASSQDYGSRAYEQYF | TGCGCCAGCAGCCAAGATTACGGGAGTAGGGCCTACGAGCAGTACTTC
- | TRBJ2-7 | TRBV6-9 | - | CASSRAASVYEQYF | TGTGCCAGCAGCCGGGCGGCTAGCGTCTACGAGCAGTACTTC
- | TRBJ2-5 | TRBV29-1 | - | CSVDGVLAETQYF | TGCAGCGTTGATGGGGTCTTGGCAGAGACCCAGTACTTC
- | TRBJ2-1 | TRBV29-1 | - | CSVAPLGAYEQFF | TGCAGCGTTGCCCCCCTTGGAGCATATGAGCAGTTCTTC
TRBD1 | TRBJ2-2 | TRBV19 | - | CASSSPGQPNTGELFF | TGTGCCAGTAGCAGCCCGGGACAGCCAAACACCGGGGAGCTGTTTTTT
- | TRBJ1-1 | TRBV6-4 | - | CASRGHPMNTEAFF | TGTGCCAGCAGGGGACACCCGATGAACACTGAAGCTTTCTTT
TRBD1 | TRBJ1-1 | TRBV11-2 | - | CASRSGQLNTEAFF | TGTGCCAGCAGATCGGGACAGTTGAACACTGAAGCTTTCTTT
TRBD1 | TRBJ1-4 | TRBV6-1 | - | CASTPGQGIEKLFF | TGTGCCAGCACCCCCGGACAGGGTATCGAAAAACTGTTTTTT
- | TRBJ1-2 | TRBV5-8 | - | CASSLSFAGAVNYGYTF | TGTGCCAGCAGCTTGTCCTTTGCAGGGGCCGTCAACTATGGCTACACCTTC
- | TRBJ1-2 | TRBV6-5 | - | CASSYRAGANYGYTF | TGTGCCAGCAGTTACCGTGCAGGGGCTAACTATGGCTACACCTTC
- | TRBJ2-7 | TRBV2 | - | CASSLQGPEQYF | TGTGCCAGCAGCTTACAGGGCCCCGAGCAGTACTTC
TRBD1 | TRBJ1-2 | TRBV28 | - | CASKAGGGYGYTF | TGTGCCAGTAAAGCAGGGGGGGGCTATGGCTACACCTTC
TRBD2 | TRBJ2-5 | TRBV2 | - | CASNVGLAETQYF | TGTGCCAGCAACGTCGGACTAGCGGAGACCCAGTACTTC
- | TRBJ2-3 | TRBV4-1 | - | CASSQVAGTTDTQYF | TGCGCCAGCAGCCAAGTCGCGGGGACCACAGATACGCAGTATTTT
- | TRBJ1-2 | TRBV28 | - | CASSSPTRTVNYGYTF | TGTGCCAGCAGTTCTCCCACCCGAACAGTGAACTATGGCTACACCTTC
TRBD1 | TRBJ1-5 | TRBV27 | - | CASSPGTGGFSNQPQHF | TGTGCCAGCAGTCCCGGGACAGGGGGCTTTAGCAATCAGCCCCAGCATTTT
- | TRBJ2-7 | TRBV28 | once | CASSPPLRHEQYF | TGTGCCAGCAGTCCGCCACTGCGTCACGAGCAGTACTTC
- | TRBJ1-1 | TRBV7-3 | - | CASSFSFQYTEAFF | TGTGCCAGCAGCTTTAGTTTTCAGTACACTGAAGCTTTCTTT
TRBD2 | TRBJ2-1 | TRBV5-4 | - | CASSFGLAGESEQFF | TGTGCCAGCAGCTTCGGACTAGCGGGAGAATCCGAGCAGTTCTTC
- | TRBJ2-7 | TRBV28 | - | CASTSGGNSYEQYF | TGTGCCAGCACATCCGGCGGCAACTCCTACGAGCAGTACTTC
TRBD1 | TRBJ2-7 | TRBV18 | - | CASSQGQGVIGEQYF | TGTGCCAGCTCACAGGGACAGGGTGTTATTGGGGAGCAGTACTTC
- | TRBJ1-1 | TRBV6-1 | - | CASERQNTEAFF | TGTGCCAGCGAAAGACAGAACACTGAAGCTTTCTTT
TRBD1 | TRBJ1-1 | TRBV6-1 | - | CASREQGLTEAFF | TGTGCCAGCCGCGAACAGGGGCTCACTGAAGCTTTCTTT
- | TRBJ2-7 | TRBV2 | - | CASSPNRAYEQYF | TGTGCCAGCAGCCCTAACCGGGCCTACGAGCAGTACTTC
- | TRBJ1-2 | TRBV5-1 | - | CASSLLLVGGDGYTF | TGCGCCAGCAGCTTGCTTCTTGTGGGGGGTGATGGCTACACCTTC
TRBD2 | TRBJ2-5 | TRBV30 | - | CAWSRGGRIQETQYF | TGTGCCTGGAGTCGGGGCGGGAGGATCCAAGAGACCCAGTACTTC
TRBD1 | TRBJ1-4 | TRBV19 | - | CASSIAGGYTNEKLFF | TGTGCCAGTAGTATTGCAGGGGGCTACACTAATGAAAAACTGTTTTTT